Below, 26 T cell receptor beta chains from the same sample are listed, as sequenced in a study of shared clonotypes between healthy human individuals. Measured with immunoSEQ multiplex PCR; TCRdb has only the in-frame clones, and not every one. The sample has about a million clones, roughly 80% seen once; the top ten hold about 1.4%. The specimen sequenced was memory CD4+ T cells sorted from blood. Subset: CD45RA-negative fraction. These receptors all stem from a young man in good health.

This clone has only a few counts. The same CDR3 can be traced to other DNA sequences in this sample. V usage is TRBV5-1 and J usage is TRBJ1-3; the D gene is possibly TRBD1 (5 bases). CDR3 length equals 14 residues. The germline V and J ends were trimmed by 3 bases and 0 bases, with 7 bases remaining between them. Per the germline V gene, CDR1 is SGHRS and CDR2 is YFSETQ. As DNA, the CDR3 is TGCGCCAGCAGCTCCGGGGGCTCTGGAAACACCATATATTTT. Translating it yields CASSSGGSGNTIYF.

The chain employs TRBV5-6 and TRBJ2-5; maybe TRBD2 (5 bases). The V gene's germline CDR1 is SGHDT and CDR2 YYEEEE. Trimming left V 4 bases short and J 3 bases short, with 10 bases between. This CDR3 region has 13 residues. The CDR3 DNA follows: TGTGCCAGCAGCCTCACTAGAAAAGAGACCCAGTACTTC. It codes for CASSLTRKETQYF.

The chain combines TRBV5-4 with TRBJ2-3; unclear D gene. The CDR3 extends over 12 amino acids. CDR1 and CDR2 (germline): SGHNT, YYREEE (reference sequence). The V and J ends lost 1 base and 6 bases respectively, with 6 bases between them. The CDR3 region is CASSLKGDTQYF. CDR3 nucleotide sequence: TGTGCCAGCAGCTTGAAGGGCGATACGCAGTATTTT.

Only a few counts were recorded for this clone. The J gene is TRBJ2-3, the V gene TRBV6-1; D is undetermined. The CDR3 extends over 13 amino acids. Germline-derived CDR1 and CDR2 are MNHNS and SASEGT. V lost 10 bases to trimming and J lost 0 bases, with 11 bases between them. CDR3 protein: CATSTGSTDTQYF. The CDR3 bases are TGTGCCACCTCAACGGGTAGCACAGATACGCAGTATTTT.

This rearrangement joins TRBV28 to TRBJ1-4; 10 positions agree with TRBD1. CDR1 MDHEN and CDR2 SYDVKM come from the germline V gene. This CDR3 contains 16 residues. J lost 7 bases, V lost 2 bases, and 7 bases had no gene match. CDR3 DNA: TGTGCCAGCAGTTTACCCGGGACAGGGGTTAGTGAAAAACTGTTTTTT. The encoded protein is CASSLPGTGVSEKLFF.

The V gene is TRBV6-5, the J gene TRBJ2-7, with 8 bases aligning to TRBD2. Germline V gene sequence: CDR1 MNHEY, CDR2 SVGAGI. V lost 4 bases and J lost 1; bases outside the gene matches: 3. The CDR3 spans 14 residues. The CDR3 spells CASSLRGGSYEQYF. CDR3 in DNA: TGTGCCAGCAGTTTACGGGGGGGGTCCTACGAGCAGTACTTC.

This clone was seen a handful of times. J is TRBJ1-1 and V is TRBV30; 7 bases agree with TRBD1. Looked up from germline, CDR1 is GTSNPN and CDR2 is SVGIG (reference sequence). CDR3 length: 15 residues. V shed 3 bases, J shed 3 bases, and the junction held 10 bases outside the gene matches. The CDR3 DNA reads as TGTGCCTGGAGCTACCCTGACAGGGATGACACTGAAGCTTTCTTT. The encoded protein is CAWSYPDRDDTEAFF. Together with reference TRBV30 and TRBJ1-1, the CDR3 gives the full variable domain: SQTIHQWPATLVQPVGSPLSLECTVEGTSNPNLYWYRQAAGRGLQLLFYSVGIGQISSEVPQNLSASRPQDRQFILSSKKLLLSDSGFYLCAWSYPDRDDTEAFFGQGTRLTVV.

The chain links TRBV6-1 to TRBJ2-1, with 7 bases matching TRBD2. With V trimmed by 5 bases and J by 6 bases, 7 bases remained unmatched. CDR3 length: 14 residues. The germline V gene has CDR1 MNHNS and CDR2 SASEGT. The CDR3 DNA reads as TGTGCCAGCAGTACTGGGGGAGGGCTCAATGAGCAGTTCTTC. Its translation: CASSTGGGLNEQFF.

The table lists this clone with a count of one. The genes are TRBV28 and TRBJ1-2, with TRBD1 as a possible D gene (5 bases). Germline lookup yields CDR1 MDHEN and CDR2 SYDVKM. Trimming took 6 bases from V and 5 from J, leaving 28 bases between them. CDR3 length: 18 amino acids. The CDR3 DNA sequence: TGTGCCAGCAGAGTACCTTCATGGGGGGGGTCTAGCGCATATGGCTACACCTTC. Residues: CASRVPSWGGSSAYGYTF.

CDR3 residues: CAWSVRVPETQYF. CDR3 in DNA: TGTGCCTGGAGTGTACGCGTGCCGGAGACCCAGTACTTC. This chain joins TRBV30 and TRBJ2-5, with D unclear. Trimming cost V 0 bases and J 5 bases, with 10 bases left between them. Germline CDR1 is GTSNPN and CDR2 is SVGIG (reference sequence). The CDR3 covers 13 residues. The variable domain in full, completed from reference TRBV30 and TRBJ2-5, reads SQTIHQWPATLVQPVGSPLSLECTVEGTSNPNLYWYRQAAGRGLQLLFYSVGIGQISSEVPQNLSASRPQDRQFILSSKKLLLSDSGFYLCAWSVRVPETQYFGPGTRLLVL.

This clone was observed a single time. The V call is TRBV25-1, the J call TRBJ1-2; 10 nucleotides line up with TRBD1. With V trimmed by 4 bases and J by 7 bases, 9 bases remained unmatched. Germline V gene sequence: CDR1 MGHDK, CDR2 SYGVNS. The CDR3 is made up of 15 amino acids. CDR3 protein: CASSAATGGKIGYTF. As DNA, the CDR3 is TGTGCCAGCAGTGCCGCGACAGGGGGCAAAATTGGCTACACCTTC.

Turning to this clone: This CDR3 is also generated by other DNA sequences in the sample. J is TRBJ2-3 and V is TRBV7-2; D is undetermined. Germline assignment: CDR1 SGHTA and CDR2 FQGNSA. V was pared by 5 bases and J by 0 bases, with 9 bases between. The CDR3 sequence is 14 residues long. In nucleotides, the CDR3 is TGTGCCAGCAGCCCCCGCCGGAGCACAGATACGCAGTATTTT. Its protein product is CASSPRRSTDTQYF.

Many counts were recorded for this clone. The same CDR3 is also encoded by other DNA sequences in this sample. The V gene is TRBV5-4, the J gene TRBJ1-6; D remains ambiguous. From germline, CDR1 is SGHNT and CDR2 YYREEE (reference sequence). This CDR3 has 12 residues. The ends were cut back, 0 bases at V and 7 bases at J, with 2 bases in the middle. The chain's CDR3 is CASSLDNSPLHF. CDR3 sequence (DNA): TGTGCCAGCAGCTTGGACAATTCACCCCTCCACTTT. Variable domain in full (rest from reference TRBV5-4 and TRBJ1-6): ETGVTQSPTHLIKTRGQQVTLRCSSQSGHNTVSWYQQALGQGPQFIFQYYREEENGRGNFPPRFSGLQFPNYSSELNVNALELDDSALYLCASSLDNSPLHFGNGTRLTVT.

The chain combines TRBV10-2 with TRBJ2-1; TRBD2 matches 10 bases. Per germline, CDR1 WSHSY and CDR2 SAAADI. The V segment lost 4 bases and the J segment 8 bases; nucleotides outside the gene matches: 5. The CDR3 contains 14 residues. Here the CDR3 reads CASSVTAGGYEQFF. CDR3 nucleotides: TGCGCCAGCAGTGTTACAGCGGGAGGGTATGAGCAGTTCTTC.

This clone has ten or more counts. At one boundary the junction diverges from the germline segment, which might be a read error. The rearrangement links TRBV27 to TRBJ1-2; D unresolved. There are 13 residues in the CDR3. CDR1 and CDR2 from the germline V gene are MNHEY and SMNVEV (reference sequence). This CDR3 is CASSFDSKYGYTF. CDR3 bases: TGTGCCAGCAGTTTTGATTCTAAGTATGGCTACACCTTC.

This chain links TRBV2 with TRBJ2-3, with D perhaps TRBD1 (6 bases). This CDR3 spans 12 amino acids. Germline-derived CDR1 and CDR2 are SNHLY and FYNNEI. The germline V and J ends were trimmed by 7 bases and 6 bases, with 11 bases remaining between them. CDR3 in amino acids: CASTGVRDTQYF. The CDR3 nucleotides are TGTGCCAGCACAGGGGTTCGGGATACGCAGTATTTT.

For the CDR3, the DNA is TGTGCCAGTAGTGGCCGGGACAGACTTACCGGGGAGCTGTTTTTT. It specifies CASSGRDRLTGELFF. The genes are TRBV19 and TRBJ2-2; TRBD1 aligns across 7 bases. Trimming at V came to 5 bases and at J to 5 bases, leaving 8 bases not matched to a gene. CDR3 length: 15 amino acids. Germline V gene data show CDR1 as LNHDA and CDR2 as SQIVND (reference sequence).

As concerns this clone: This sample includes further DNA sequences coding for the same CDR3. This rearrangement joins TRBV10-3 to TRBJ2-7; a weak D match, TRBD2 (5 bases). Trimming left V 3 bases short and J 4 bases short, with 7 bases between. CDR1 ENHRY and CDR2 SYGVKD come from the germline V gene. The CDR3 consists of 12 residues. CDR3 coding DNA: TGTGCCATCAGTGATTCGGGGTACGAGCAGTACTTC. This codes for CAISDSGYEQYF.

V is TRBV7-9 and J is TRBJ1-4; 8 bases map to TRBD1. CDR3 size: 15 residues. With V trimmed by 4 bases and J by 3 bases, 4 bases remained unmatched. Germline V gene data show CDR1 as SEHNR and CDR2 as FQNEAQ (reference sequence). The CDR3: CASSSTGGSNEKLFF. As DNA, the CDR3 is TGTGCCAGCAGCTCTACAGGGGGTTCTAATGAAAAACTGTTTTTT. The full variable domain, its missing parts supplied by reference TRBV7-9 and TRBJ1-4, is DTGVSQNPRHKITKRGQNVTFRCDPISEHNRLYWYRQTLGQGPEFLTYFQNEAQLEKSRLLSDRFSAERPKGSFSTLEIQRTEQGDSAMYLCASSSTGGSNEKLFFGSGTQLSVL.

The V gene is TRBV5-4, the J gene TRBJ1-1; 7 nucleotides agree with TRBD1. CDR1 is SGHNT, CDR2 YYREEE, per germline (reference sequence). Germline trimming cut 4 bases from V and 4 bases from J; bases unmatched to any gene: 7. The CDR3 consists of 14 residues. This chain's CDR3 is CASSTGVGGTEAFF. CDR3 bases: TGTGCCAGCAGCACAGGGGTGGGGGGCACTGAAGCTTTCTTT.

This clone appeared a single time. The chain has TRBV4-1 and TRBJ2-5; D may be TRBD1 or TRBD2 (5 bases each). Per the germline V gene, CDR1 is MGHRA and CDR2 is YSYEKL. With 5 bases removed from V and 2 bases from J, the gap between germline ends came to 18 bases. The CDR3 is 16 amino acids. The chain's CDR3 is CASSISGTGTQETQYF. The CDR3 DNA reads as TGCGCCAGCAGCATTAGTGGGACGGGAACGCAAGAGACCCAGTACTTC.

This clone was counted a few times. The CDR3 loop reads CASRPIGDKGTGELFF. In DNA form, the CDR3 reads TGCGCCAGCAGACCGATAGGGGACAAAGGCACCGGGGAGCTGTTTTTT. The chain joins TRBV4-1 to TRBJ2-2, with a possible D match to TRBD1 (6 bases). The CDR3 spans 16 residues. Per the germline V gene, CDR1 is MGHRA and CDR2 is YSYEKL. V was clipped by 6 bases and J by 4 bases, with 18 bases between them.

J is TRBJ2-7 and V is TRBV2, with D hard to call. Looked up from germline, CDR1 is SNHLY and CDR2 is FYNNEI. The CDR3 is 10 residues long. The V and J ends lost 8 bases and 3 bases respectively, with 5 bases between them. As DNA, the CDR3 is TGTGCCAGCCGGAACTACGAGCAGTACTTC. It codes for CASRNYEQYF.

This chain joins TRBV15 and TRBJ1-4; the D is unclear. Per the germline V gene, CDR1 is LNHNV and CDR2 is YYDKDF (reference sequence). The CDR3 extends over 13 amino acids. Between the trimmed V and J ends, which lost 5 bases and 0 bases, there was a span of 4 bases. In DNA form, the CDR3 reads TGTGCCACCAGCCCGCCAACTAATGAAAAACTGTTTTTT. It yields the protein CATSPPTNEKLFF.

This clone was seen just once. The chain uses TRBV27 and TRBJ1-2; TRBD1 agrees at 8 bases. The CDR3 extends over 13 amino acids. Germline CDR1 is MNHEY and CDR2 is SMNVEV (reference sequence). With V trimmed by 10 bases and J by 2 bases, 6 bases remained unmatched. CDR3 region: CANPGQANYGYTF. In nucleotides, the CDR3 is TGTGCCAACCCGGGACAGGCGAACTATGGCTACACCTTC.

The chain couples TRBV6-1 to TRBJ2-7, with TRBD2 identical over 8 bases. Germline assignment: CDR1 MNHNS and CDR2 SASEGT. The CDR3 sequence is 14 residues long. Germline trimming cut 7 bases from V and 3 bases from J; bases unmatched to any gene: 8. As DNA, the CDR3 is TGTGCCAGCACCGGGGGGGCCCCTCTCTACGAGCAGTACTTC. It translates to CASTGGAPLYEQYF.